This T cell receptor (beta chain) was obtained from a study of T cell repertoires in aging, cancer and after chemotherapy. Overall study: Over several months to years, re-sampled healthy donor repertoires clearly shared clones.

TRB rearrangements spanning V, D and J were amplified using mixed TRB-A/B primers. MiXCR was run by TCRdb on the multiplex PCR reads, yielding one entry per CDR3 protein. The sample contains 5,000 or so distinct CDR3 sequences, approximately 28% of which appear only once. Study-wide findings and caveats: Immunological memory after chemotherapy cannot be judged from the repertoire data. Loss of evenness, beyond lost richness, contributed to age-related TCR diversity decline in cancer patients.

For this clonotype: The antigen remains undetermined.

Peripheral blood genomic DNA, not sorted cells or RNA, was the template. This CDR3 region has 13 residues. The V gene lost 5 bases and the J gene lost 3 bases, with 10 bases spanning the gap. Germline V gene lookup returns CDR1 MNHNY and CDR2 SVGAGI (reference sequence). Sequencing was done on a sample of blood. The rearrangement uses TRBV6-6 and TRBJ2-5; TRBD1 is a possible D gene (7 bases). This TCR derives from a human donor in good health. The CDR3 DNA sequence: TGTGCCAGCAGTGACAGGGAGGAAGAGACCCAGTACTTC. It is translated as CASSDREEETQYF.